This TCR beta chain was identified during a study of blood T cell repertoires in COVID-19. Sequenced by immunoSEQ multiplex PCR; TCRdb stores in-frame clones only, minus some. The profile shows some 240,000 clones, roughly 81% of them singletons. The germline V gene encodes CDR1 SGHRS and CDR2 YFSETQ. V was clipped by 5 bases and J by 2 bases, with 17 bases between them. The CDR3 contains 15 residues. The V call is TRBV5-1, the J call TRBJ2-7, with D maybe TRBD1 (5 bases). Sequenced sample: peripheral blood. This receptor was obtained from a woman over 75 with COVID-19, enrolled during active disease. CDR3 nucleotide sequence: TGCGCCAGCAGATTAATAAATGACAGACCCTACGAGCAGTACTTC. Its translation: CASRLINDRPYEQYF.